This T cell receptor (beta chain) was found in a study of cytomegalovirus exposure and HLA in healthy donors. Study context: Of the donors genotyped, approximately 430 in all, over 80% fell in the Caucasian-associated ancestry cluster.

The PCR contained 60 Vbeta and 13 Jbeta primers. This table comes from immunoSEQ multiplex PCR, and its TCRdb copy is limited to in-frame clones, with some not included. The repertoire holds around 150,000 clones, with 80% to 85% as singletons. The CDR3 consists of 13 residues. CDR1 is SGHNT, CDR2 YYREEE, per germline (reference sequence). The ends were cut back, 1 base at V and 5 bases at J, with 9 bases in the middle. The sample taken for sequencing was PBMCs. This rearrangement joins TRBV5-4 to TRBJ1-2; D might be TRBD1 (5 bases). This receptor was obtained from a human donor in good health. This chain's CDR3 is CASSLRGIYGYTF. DNA of the CDR3: TGTGCCAGCAGCTTGCGGGGGATATATGGCTACACCTTC.